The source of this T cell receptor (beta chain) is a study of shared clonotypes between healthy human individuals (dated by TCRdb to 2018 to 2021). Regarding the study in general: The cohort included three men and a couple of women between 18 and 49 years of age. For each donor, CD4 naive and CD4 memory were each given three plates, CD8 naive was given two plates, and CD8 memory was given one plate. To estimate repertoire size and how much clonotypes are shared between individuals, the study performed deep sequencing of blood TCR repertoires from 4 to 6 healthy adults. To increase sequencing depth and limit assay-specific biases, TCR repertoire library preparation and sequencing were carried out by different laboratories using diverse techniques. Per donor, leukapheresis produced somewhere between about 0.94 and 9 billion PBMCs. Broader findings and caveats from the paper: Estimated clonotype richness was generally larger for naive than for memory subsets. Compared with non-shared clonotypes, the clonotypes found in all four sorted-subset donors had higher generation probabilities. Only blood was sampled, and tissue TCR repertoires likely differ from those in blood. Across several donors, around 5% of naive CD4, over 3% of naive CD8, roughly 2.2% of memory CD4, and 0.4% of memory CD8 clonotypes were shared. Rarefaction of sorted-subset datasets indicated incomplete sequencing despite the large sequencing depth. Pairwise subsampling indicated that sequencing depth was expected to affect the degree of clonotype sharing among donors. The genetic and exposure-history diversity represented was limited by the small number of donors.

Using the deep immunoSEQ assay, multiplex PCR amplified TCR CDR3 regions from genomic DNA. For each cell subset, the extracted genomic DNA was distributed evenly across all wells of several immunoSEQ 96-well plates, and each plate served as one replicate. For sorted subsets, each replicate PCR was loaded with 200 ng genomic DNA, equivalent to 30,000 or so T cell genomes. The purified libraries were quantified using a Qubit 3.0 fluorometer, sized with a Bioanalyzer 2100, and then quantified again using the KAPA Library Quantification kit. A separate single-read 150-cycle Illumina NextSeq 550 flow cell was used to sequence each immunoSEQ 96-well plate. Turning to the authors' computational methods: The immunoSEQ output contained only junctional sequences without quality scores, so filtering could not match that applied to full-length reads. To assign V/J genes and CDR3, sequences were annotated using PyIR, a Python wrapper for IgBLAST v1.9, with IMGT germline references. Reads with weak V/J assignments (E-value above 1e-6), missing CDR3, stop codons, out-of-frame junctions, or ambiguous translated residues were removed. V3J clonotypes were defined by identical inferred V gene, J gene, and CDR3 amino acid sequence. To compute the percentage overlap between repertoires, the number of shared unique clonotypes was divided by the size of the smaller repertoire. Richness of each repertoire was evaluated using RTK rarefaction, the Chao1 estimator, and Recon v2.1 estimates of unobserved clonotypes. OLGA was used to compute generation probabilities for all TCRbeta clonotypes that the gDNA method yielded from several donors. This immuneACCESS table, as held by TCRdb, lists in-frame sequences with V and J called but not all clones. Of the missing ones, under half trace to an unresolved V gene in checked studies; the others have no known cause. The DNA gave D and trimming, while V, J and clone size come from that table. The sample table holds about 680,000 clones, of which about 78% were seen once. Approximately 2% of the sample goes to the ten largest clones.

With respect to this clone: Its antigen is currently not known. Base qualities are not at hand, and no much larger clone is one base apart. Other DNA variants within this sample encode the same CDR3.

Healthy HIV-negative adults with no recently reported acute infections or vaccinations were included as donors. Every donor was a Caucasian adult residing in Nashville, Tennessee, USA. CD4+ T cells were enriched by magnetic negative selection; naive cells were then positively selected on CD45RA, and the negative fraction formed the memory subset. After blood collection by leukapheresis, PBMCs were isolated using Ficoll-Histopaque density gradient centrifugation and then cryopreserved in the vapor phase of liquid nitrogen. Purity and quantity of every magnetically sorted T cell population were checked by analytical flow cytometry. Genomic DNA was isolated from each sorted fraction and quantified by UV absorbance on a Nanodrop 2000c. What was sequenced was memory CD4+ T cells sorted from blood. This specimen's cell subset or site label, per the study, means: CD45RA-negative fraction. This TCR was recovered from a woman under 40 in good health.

The CDR3 corresponds to CASSSGTEGNIQYF. The DNA is TGCGCCAGCAGCTCCGGGACTGAGGGAAACATTCAGTACTTC. This receptor chain uses TRBV5-1 and TRBJ2-4; TRBD2 could be the D gene, as 6 bases match. CDR3 length: 14 amino acids, cysteine to phenylalanine. The sequence is cut down to CDR3 DNA, 42 bases in frame from base 1. CDR1 and CDR2 (SGHRS, YFSETQ) derive from the germline V gene. The junction shows trimming of 3 bases on V and 6 bases on J, plus 13 bases between the germline ends.